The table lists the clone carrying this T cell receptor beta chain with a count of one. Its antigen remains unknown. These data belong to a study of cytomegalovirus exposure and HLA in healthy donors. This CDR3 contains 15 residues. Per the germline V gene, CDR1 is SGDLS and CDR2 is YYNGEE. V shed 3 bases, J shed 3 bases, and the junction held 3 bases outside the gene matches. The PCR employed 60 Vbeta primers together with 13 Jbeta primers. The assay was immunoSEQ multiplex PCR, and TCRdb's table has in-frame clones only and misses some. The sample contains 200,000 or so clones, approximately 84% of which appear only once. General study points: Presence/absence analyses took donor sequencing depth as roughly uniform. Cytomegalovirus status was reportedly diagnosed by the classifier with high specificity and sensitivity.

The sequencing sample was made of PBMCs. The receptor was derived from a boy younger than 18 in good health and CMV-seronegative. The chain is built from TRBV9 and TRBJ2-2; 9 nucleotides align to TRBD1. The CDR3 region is CASSEGTGYTGELFF. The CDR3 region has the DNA TGTGCCAGCAGCGAGGGGACAGGGTACACCGGGGAGCTGTTTTTT. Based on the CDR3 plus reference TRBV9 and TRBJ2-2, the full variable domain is DSGVTQTPKHLITATGQRVTLRCSPRSGDLSVYWYQQSLDQGLQFLIQYYNGEERAKGNILERFSAQQFPDLHSELNLSSLELGDSALYFCASSEGTGYTGELFFGEGSRLTVL.